This T cell receptor beta chain comes out of a study of identical twins. Findings and limits, study-wide: Out-of-frame alpha sequences shared by twins were enriched for low generation probability. With monozygotic twins, out-of-frame TCR alpha sharing exceeded what models estimated.

There were only healthy Caucasians among the donors. To note about this clonotype: No antigen is known for it.

Between the trimmed V and J ends, which lost 2 bases and 6 bases, there was a span of 13 bases. The CDR3 runs to 15 residues. Germline values: CDR1 MGHRA, CDR2 YSYEKL. TCRdb fed the 5' RACE reads into MiXCR, producing one record per CDR3 protein. The profile shows fewer than 800,000 distinct CDR3 sequences, 7.1% of them singletons. These same data were also listed under a study on yellow fever vaccine responses in identical twins.

Sequencing was done on a sample of PBMCs. The chain combines TRBV4-1 with TRBJ1-4, with D maybe TRBD1 (6 bases). This receptor was identified in a young woman in good health. CDR3 in DNA: TGCGCCAGCAGCCAACCATCCCAGGGGTATGAAAAACTGTTTTTT. Translating gives CASSQPSQGYEKLFF.